This TCR beta chain was identified in a study of beta chain features in type 1 diabetes. Investigators reverse transcribed all isolated RNA, so they sequenced expressed TCRB transcripts. The repertoire was sequenced with immunoSEQ multiplex PCR; TCRdb's copy has only in-frame clones and lacks some. The sample lists fewer than 300,000 clones; roughly 22% were seen once. Study-level findings and limits: A moderate, significant TCRB CDR3 shortening appeared in type 1 diabetes across four CD4+ subsets.

As for this clone: Antigen: not known.

The sequence came from a woman aged 40 to 50 with type 1 diabetes. The material sequenced was naive CD4+ T cells from blood.

The CDR3 region is CASSTGGLAKNIQYF. CDR3 in DNA: TGTGCCAGCAGCACAGGGGGTCTAGCCAAAAACATTCAGTACTTC. J is TRBJ2-4 and V is TRBV5-6; TRBD1 aligns across 8 bases. Germline assignment: CDR1 SGHDT and CDR2 YYEEEE. This CDR3 contains 15 residues. V was pared by 4 bases and J by 0 bases, with 3 bases of the junction left unmatched.